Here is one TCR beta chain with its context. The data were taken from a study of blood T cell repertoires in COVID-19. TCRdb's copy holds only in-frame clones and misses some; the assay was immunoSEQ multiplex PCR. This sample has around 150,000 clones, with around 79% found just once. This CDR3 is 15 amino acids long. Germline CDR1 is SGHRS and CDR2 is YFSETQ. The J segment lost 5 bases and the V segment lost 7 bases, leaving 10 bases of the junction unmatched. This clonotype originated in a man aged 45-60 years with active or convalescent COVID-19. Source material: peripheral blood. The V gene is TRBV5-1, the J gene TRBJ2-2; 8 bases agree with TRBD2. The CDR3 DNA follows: TGCGCCAGCGAGTTGAGCGGGAGTATGACCGGGGAGCTGTTTTTT. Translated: CASELSGSMTGELFF.